A single sample is the source of the 27 T cell receptor beta chains below, sequenced in a study of Ad26.COV2.S vaccination and SARS-CoV-2 variants. Treatment denoted: about 20 received Ad26.COV2.S at low or high dose, single or two shots; 5 received placebo; per-sample allocation not given. Samples analyzed were those drawn on day 63 after the first vaccine or placebo injection. TCRdb's table, derived via immunoSEQ multiplex PCR, lists solely in-frame clones and lacks some. The top ten clones hold around 6.6% of a sample with around 340,000 clones, 88% of them seen once. The sequenced sample was peripheral blood, obtained in a trial of Ad26.COV2.S vaccine versus placebo. The origin of the receptors is a person aged 18-65 years who received the Ad26.COV2.S COVID-19 vaccine or a placebo.

The rearrangement joins TRBV29-1 to TRBJ1-5; D gene uncertain. The ends were cut back, 6 bases at V and 0 bases at J, with 9 bases in the middle. Looked up from germline, CDR1 is SQVTM and CDR2 is ANQGSEA. The CDR3 contains 13 residues. CDR3 sequence reads: CSVQDYSNQPQHF. In DNA form, the CDR3 reads TGCAGCGTGCAGGATTATAGCAATCAGCCCCAGCATTTT.

With regard to this clone: This sample also contains other DNA sequences that code for the same CDR3. The CDR3 here is CASSLRGDTQYF. As DNA, the CDR3 is TGCGCCAGCAGCTTACGGGGGGATACGCAGTATTTT. The chain carries TRBV5-1 and TRBJ2-3, with D tentatively TRBD2 (6 bases). This CDR3 is built from 12 residues. Germline CDR1 is SGHRS and CDR2 is YFSETQ. The ends were cut back, 2 bases at V and 6 bases at J, with 7 bases in the middle.

The rearrangement links TRBV18 to TRBJ1-2; no clear D. This CDR3 spans 13 amino acids. V lost 1 base, J lost 8 bases, and 11 bases lay in between. CDR1 and CDR2 from the germline V gene are KGHSH and LQKENI. The CDR3 sequence is CASSPQTDGGYTF. For the CDR3, the DNA is TGTGCCAGCTCACCACAAACGGATGGGGGCTACACCTTC.

This chain uses TRBV19 with TRBJ2-3; the D gene is possibly TRBD2 (6 bases). V lost 9 bases to trimming and J lost 2 bases, with 18 bases between them. The CDR3 is 15 amino acids. CDR1 is LNHDA, CDR2 SQIVND, per germline (reference sequence). The CDR3 protein is CASQTLADPTDTQYF. CDR3 sequence (DNA): TGTGCCAGCCAGACACTAGCAGATCCCACAGATACGCAGTATTTT. The full variable domain, rest sourced from reference TRBV19 and TRBJ2-3, is DGGITQSPKYLFRKEGQNVTLSCEQNLNHDAMYWYRQDPGQGLRLIYYSQIVNDFQKGDIAEGYSVSREKKESFPLTVTSAQKNPTAFYLCASQTLADPTDTQYFGPGTRLTVL.

The V call is TRBV11-2, the J call TRBJ1-1; no definite D call. The CDR3 totals 15 residues. V lost 1 base, J lost 0 bases, and 9 bases lay in between. CDR1 is SGHAT and CDR2 is FQNNGV in the germline V gene. The CDR3 nucleotides are TGTGCCAGCAGCTTAGCCCCAGTTATGAACACTGAAGCTTTCTTT. This encodes CASSLAPVMNTEAFF.

This chain joins TRBV18 and TRBJ2-7; D remains ambiguous. This CDR3 comprises 15 residues. V lost 3 bases to trimming and J lost 2 bases, with 14 bases between them. Germline CDR1 reads KGHSH; CDR2 reads LQKENI. Written as DNA, the CDR3 is TGTGCCAGCTCACCCACCCGGGCCGAGCCCTACGAGCAGTACTTC. The encoded protein is CASSPTRAEPYEQYF.

The chain combines TRBV28 with TRBJ2-5; 9 bases fit TRBD2. The CDR3 runs to 15 residues. V was clipped by 3 bases and J by 5 bases; unmatched bases: 7. Germline lookup yields CDR1 MDHEN and CDR2 SYDVKM. CDR3 bases: TGTGCCAGCAGTTTCTTAGCGGGAGCCGAGGAGACCCAGTACTTC. This codes for CASSFLAGAEETQYF.

In this sample, this clone turned up many times. The J gene is TRBJ1-1, the V gene TRBV11-1; D ambiguous. The germline V and J ends were trimmed by 2 bases and 3 bases, with 16 bases remaining between them. The CDR3 covers 16 residues. Germline V gene data show CDR1 as SGHAT and CDR2 as FQDESV (reference sequence). CDR3 loop: CASSLLVSRGDTEAFF. CDR3 DNA: TGTGCCAGCAGCTTATTAGTCTCGCGTGGGGACACTGAAGCTTTCTTT. Supplemented by reference TRBV11-1 and TRBJ1-1, the full variable domain reads EAEVAQSPRYKITEKSQAVAFWCDPISGHATLYWYRQILGQGPELLVQFQDESVVDDSQLPKDRFSAERLKGVDSTLKIQPAELGDSAMYLCASSLLVSRGDTEAFFGQGTRLTVV.

This rearrangement joins TRBV12-3 or TRBV12-4 to TRBJ1-1; D is perhaps TRBD1 (5 bases). This CDR3 is built from 13 residues. V lost 6 bases, J lost 2 bases, and 10 bases lay in between. CDR3 loop: CASSQGLNTEAFF. The CDR3 DNA follows: TGTGCCAGCAGCCAGGGACTCAACACTGAAGCTTTCTTT.

The rearrangement uses TRBV18 and TRBJ1-6; D not resolved. Trimming took 3 bases from V and 5 from J, leaving 14 bases between them. Germline lookup yields CDR1 KGHSH and CDR2 LQKENI. The CDR3 consists of 16 residues. For the CDR3, the DNA is TGTGCCAGCTCACCTTTCGGACTTAACCATAATTCACCCCTCCACTTT. Its translation is CASSPFGLNHNSPLHF.

The chain is built from TRBV5-6 and TRBJ1-1; a weak D match, TRBD1 (6 bases). Germline V gene data show CDR1 as SGHDT and CDR2 as YYEEEE. V lost 4 bases and J lost 3, with 13 bases in between. The CDR3 length is 14 residues. CDR3 in DNA: TGTGCCAGCAGCCCCTGGGACACCTACACTGAAGCTTTCTTT. Translating it yields CASSPWDTYTEAFF.

This sequence joins TRBV24-1 and TRBJ2-5; D unresolved. The V gene lost 2 bases and the J gene lost 3 bases, with 12 bases spanning the gap. In germline, CDR1 is KGHDR, CDR2 SFDVKD. The length of the CDR3 is 15 residues. The CDR3 DNA sequence: TGTGCCACCAGTGATTCCCTGGGCAGAGAAGAGACCCAGTACTTC. Encoded protein: CATSDSLGREETQYF.

The chain couples TRBV19 to TRBJ2-3, with D uncertain. V lost 3 bases to trimming and J lost 0 bases, with 19 bases between them. Germline loops: CDR1 LNHDA, CDR2 SQIVND (reference sequence). The CDR3 runs 18 residues. DNA for the CDR3: TGTGCCAGTAGTATTTATGGAGCAGCAGTGATTAGCACAGATACGCAGTATTTT. Amino acids: CASSIYGAAVISTDTQYF.

The count of this clone is one. The V call is TRBV23-1, the J call TRBJ1-2; D not resolved. TRBV23-1 counts as an open reading frame of uncertain function. V dropped 10 bases and J dropped 0 bases, with 18 bases sitting between them. The CDR3 loop spans 15 amino acids. Here the CDR3 reads CATSTREAANYGYTF. For the CDR3, the DNA is TGCGCCACATCAACGAGGGAGGCGGCTAACTATGGCTACACCTTC.

The chain has TRBV5-1 and TRBJ1-1, with a weak D call TRBD1 (6 bases). V was trimmed by 3 bases and J by 1 base, leaving 13 bases between them. This CDR3 is 15 amino acids long. Germline V CDR1 and CDR2: SGHRS, YFSETQ. The CDR3 DNA reads as TGCGCCAGCAGCTCGATCGGGACACCGAACACTGAAGCTTTCTTT. Residues: CASSSIGTPNTEAFF.

The J gene is TRBJ2-7, the V gene TRBV28; 11 bases line up with TRBD2. The CDR3 has 14 residues. Per the germline V gene, CDR1 is MDHEN and CDR2 is SYDVKM. J lost 4 bases, V lost 4 bases, and 3 bases had no gene match. This CDR3 is CASSSTSGSYEQYF. CDR3 coding DNA: TGTGCCAGCAGTTCTACTAGCGGGAGTTACGAGCAGTACTTC.

To note about this clone: The sample has other DNA sequences that encode this CDR3 too. The chain is built from TRBV6-2 or TRBV6-3 and TRBJ2-7; maybe TRBD1 (5 bases). The germline gives CDR1 MNHEY, CDR2 SVGEGT. This CDR3 spans 14 amino acids. V lost 0 bases and J 1 base, leaving 7 bases between the germline ends. The CDR3 coding sequence is TGTGCCAGCAGTTACTCAAGGGGTTCCTACGAGCAGTACTTC. This gives the protein CASSYSRGSYEQYF.

The rearrangement joins TRBV4-3 to TRBJ1-1; D is undetermined. Per the germline V gene, CDR1 is LGHNA and CDR2 is YSLEER. The CDR3 length is 13 residues. V gave up 3 bases and J gave up 11 bases, with 16 bases separating them. DNA of the CDR3: TGCGCCAGCAGCCAGGCCGGGGAGGTGTATGCTTTCTTT. The encoded protein is CASSQAGEVYAFF.

J is TRBJ2-3 and V is TRBV27, with D tentatively TRBD1 (6 bases). The CDR3 consists of 16 residues. The V gene lost 5 bases and the J gene lost 2 bases, with 17 bases spanning the gap. CDR1 is MNHEY, CDR2 SMNVEV, per germline (reference sequence). This chain's CDR3 is CASSLIGGSLTDTQYF. In DNA, the CDR3 is TGTGCCAGCAGTCTAATAGGGGGTTCCCTCACAGATACGCAGTATTTT.

The chain couples TRBV4-1 to TRBJ2-7; no firm D call. V was shortened by 6 bases and J by 7 bases, with 13 bases between the two germline ends. The CDR3 covers 12 residues. The germline V gene encodes CDR1 MGHRA and CDR2 YSYEKL. CDR3 bases: TGCGCCAGCAGACCCGATGTCGGGGAGCAGTACTTC. This gives the protein CASRPDVGEQYF.

The rearrangement links TRBV19 to TRBJ2-3; D might be TRBD2 (6 bases). The CDR3 sequence is 15 residues long. V was cut by 7 bases and J by 1 base, with 15 bases left in between. Looked up from germline, CDR1 is LNHDA and CDR2 is SQIVND (reference sequence). DNA for the CDR3: TGTGCCAGTAAGGACTATGGATCTGGCACAGATACGCAGTATTTT. It encodes CASKDYGSGTDTQYF.

V and J are TRBV6-5 and TRBJ1-5, with TRBD1 identical over 7 bases. Trimming cost V 6 bases and J 0 bases; bases outside gene matches: 5. This CDR3 has 15 amino acids. In germline, CDR1 is MNHEY, CDR2 SVGAGI. As DNA, the CDR3 is TGTGCCAGCAGGCGACAGGGTTATAGCAATCAGCCCCAGCATTTT. It yields the protein CASRRQGYSNQPQHF.

The J gene is TRBJ1-1, the V gene TRBV2, with 7 bases matching TRBD1. The germline V gene has CDR1 SNHLY and CDR2 FYNNEI. This CDR3 contains 14 residues. V lost 6 bases, J lost 5 bases, and 9 bases stayed unmatched. CDR3 amino acids: CASRYRGGVTEAFF. The CDR3 DNA reads as TGTGCCAGCAGATACAGGGGTGGGGTGACTGAAGCTTTCTTT.

The chain has TRBV3-1 (or the pseudogene TRBV3-2) and TRBJ2-7; D is unresolved. The CDR3 runs 15 residues. The germline CDR1 and CDR2 sequences are LGHDT and YNNKEL (reference sequence). V was clipped by 4 bases and J by 4 bases, with 17 bases between them. CDR3 sequence (DNA): TGTGCCAGCAGCCCCCCAAGGCCTGGGCCTTACGAGCAGTACTTC. It translates to CASSPPRPGPYEQYF.

CDR3 DNA: TGTGCCAGCAGCCTCCTAGGCTCTGACACAGATACGCAGTATTTT. It yields the protein CASSLLGSDTDTQYF. The chain couples TRBV7-3 to TRBJ2-3; D is unclear. CDR3 length equals 15 residues. V gave up 5 bases and J gave up 2 bases, with 14 bases separating them. Looked up from germline, CDR1 is SGHTA and CDR2 is FQGTGA.

The genes are TRBV9 and TRBJ1-2, with a weak D call TRBD1 (5 bases). The ends were cut back, 4 bases at V and 7 bases at J, with 17 bases in the middle. Germline CDR1 SGDLS, CDR2 YYNGEE. The CDR3 extends over 14 amino acids. CDR3 region: CASSLGGRDTGYTF. Written as DNA, the CDR3 is TGTGCCAGCAGCCTAGGTGGCAGGGATACTGGCTACACCTTC.

This rearrangement joins TRBV29-1 to TRBJ1-1; D gene unclear. Looked up from germline, CDR1 is SQVTM and CDR2 is ANQGSEA. The CDR3 totals 14 residues. V was cut by 7 bases and J by 3 bases, with 18 bases left in between. The CDR3 protein is CSAKRDTHDTEAFF. In DNA form, the CDR3 reads TGCAGCGCCAAAAGGGATACCCACGACACTGAAGCTTTCTTT.